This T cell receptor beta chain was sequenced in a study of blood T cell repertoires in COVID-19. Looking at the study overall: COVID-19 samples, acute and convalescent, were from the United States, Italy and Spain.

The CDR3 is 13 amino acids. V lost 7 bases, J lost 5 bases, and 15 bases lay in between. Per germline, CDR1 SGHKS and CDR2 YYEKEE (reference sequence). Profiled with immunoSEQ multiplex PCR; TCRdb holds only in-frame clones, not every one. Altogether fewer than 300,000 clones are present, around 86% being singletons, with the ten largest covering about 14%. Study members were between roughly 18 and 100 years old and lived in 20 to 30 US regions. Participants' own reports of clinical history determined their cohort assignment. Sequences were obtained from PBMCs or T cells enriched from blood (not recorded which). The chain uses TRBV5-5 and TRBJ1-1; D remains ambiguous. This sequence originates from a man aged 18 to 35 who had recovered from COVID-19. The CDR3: CASEKELRTEAFF. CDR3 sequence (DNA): TGTGCCAGCGAGAAGGAGTTGAGAACTGAAGCTTTCTTT.